Following are 21 T cell receptor beta chains from one sample sequenced in a study of shared clonotypes between healthy human individuals. Here immunoSEQ multiplex PCR was the method, and the copy in TCRdb shows in-frame clones only, minus some. The sample includes 2 million to 3 million clones, over 85% seen only once; the top ten take roughly 0.39%. Specimen: naive CD4+ T cells from PBMCs. The sample's subset: CD45RA+ positively selected. These receptors all stem from a man younger than 35 in good health. Some clones in this sample may be carry-over from other donors' samples.

This chain joins TRBV19 and TRBJ1-1; D is undetermined. This CDR3 is built from 13 residues. Trimming stripped 11 bases from V and 1 base from J, with 14 bases between. Germline CDR1 is LNHDA and CDR2 is SQIVND (reference sequence). This CDR3 is CAAALVGNTEAFF. The CDR3 DNA reads as TGTGCCGCCGCGTTGGTCGGGAACACTGAAGCTTTCTTT.

Regarding this clone: Other DNA sequences in the sample encode the same CDR3. V gene TRBV5-1 combines with J gene TRBJ1-5, with D perhaps matching TRBD1 (5 bases). Trimming left V 0 bases short and J 2 bases short, with 9 bases between. Germline CDR1 and CDR2: SGHRS and YFSETQ. This CDR3 has 15 amino acids. The CDR3 is CASSLGQGGNQPQHF. As DNA, the CDR3 is TGCGCCAGCAGCTTGGGGCAGGGAGGCAATCAGCCCCAGCATTTT.

This rearrangement joins TRBV18 to TRBJ1-3, with D unclear. The CDR3 sequence is 16 residues long. The V end lost 5 bases, the J end lost 0 bases, and 14 bases lay between the germline ends. Germline values: CDR1 KGHSH, CDR2 LQKENI. CDR3 nucleotide sequence: TGTGCCAGCTCAACCACCGCAGCAGACTCTGGAAACACCATATATTTT. This translates into CASSTTAADSGNTIYF.

The J gene is TRBJ2-6, the V gene TRBV10-3, with D possibly being TRBD1 or TRBD2 (5 bases each). V gave up 8 bases and J gave up 0 bases, with 17 bases separating them. The length of the CDR3 is 17 residues. Per the germline V gene, CDR1 is ENHRY and CDR2 is SYGVKD. The CDR3: CAIGPGPPGSGANVLTF. CDR3 nucleotides: TGTGCCATCGGCCCGGGACCGCCTGGCTCTGGGGCCAACGTCCTGACTTTC.

V and J are TRBV18 and TRBJ2-2; no clear D. Trimming removed 6 bases from V and 5 bases from J, with 19 bases in between. CDR1 KGHSH and CDR2 LQKENI come from the germline V gene. This CDR3 has 16 residues. CDR3 residues: CASSPGGSGWTGELFF. The CDR3 DNA follows: TGTGCCAGCTCCCCCGGCGGTTCCGGGTGGACCGGGGAGCTGTTTTTT.

In regard to this clone: The junction does not match germline at one end; this may be a read error. The V and J genes are TRBV2 and TRBJ1-3; D not certain. The CDR3 covers 13 residues. Germline lookup yields CDR1 SNHLY and CDR2 FYNNEI. For the CDR3, the DNA is TGTGCCGGCAGGATCGGGGCTGGAAACACCATATATTTT. This sequence encodes CAGRIGAGNTIYF.

This sequence joins TRBV6-6 and TRBJ1-4, with a weak D call TRBD1 (5 bases). The CDR3 is made up of 16 amino acids. Per germline, CDR1 MNHNY and CDR2 SVGAGI (reference sequence). Trimming removed 6 bases from V and 3 bases from J, with 17 bases in between. Here the CDR3 DNA reads TGTGCCAGCAGCGTCCTACGGGGCTCGGCTAATGAAAAACTGTTTTTT. Amino acid sequence: CASSVLRGSANEKLFF.

This clone was counted once. The rearrangement joins TRBV28 to TRBJ2-1, with D possibly matching TRBD2 (6 bases). The CDR3 is made up of 17 amino acids. The ends were cut back, 1 base at V and 6 bases at J, with 19 bases in the middle. Germline lookup yields CDR1 MDHEN and CDR2 SYDVKM. CDR3 loop: CASSLFRGTLLGNEQFF. For the CDR3, the DNA is TGTGCCAGCAGTTTATTTCGGGGGACCCTTCTCGGCAATGAGCAGTTCTTC.

There are a few counts of this clone. Here the CDR3 reads CATSRDPQGTNEKLFF. In nucleotides, the CDR3 is TGTGCCACCAGCAGAGATCCGCAGGGGACTAATGAAAAACTGTTTTTT. The chain has TRBV15 and TRBJ1-4, with TRBD1 as a possible D gene (6 bases). Germline loops: CDR1 LNHNV, CDR2 YYDKDF (reference sequence). The CDR3 covers 16 residues. V was shortened by 0 bases and J by 2 bases, with 10 bases between the two germline ends.

There are a few counts of this clone. The sample holds other DNA sequences that translate to the same CDR3. The chain joins TRBV18 to TRBJ1-2; possible D gene TRBD1, 5 bases. Germline V gene sequence: CDR1 KGHSH, CDR2 LQKENI. V lost 3 bases and J 2 bases, leaving 7 bases between the germline ends. CDR3 length: 13 residues. CDR3 bases: TGTGCCAGCTCACCGGACAAGAACTATGGCTACACCTTC. This sequence encodes CASSPDKNYGYTF. The variable domain in full, completed from reference TRBV18 and TRBJ1-2, reads NAGVMQNPRHLVRRRGQEARLRCSPMKGHSHVYWYRQLPEEGLKFMVYLQKENIIDESGMPKERFSAEFPKEGPSILRIQQVVRGDSAAYFCASSPDKNYGYTFGSGTRLTVV.

The rearrangement joins TRBV29-1 to TRBJ2-4, with D maybe TRBD2 (6 bases). This CDR3 contains 13 residues. Germline assignment: CDR1 SQVTM and CDR2 ANQGSEA. Trimming removed 5 bases from V and 2 bases from J, with 10 bases in between. The CDR3 is CSVRGLSKNIQYF. The CDR3 DNA is TGCAGCGTTCGAGGACTATCCAAAAACATTCAGTACTTC.

The rearrangement uses TRBV7-2 and TRBJ1-5, with D possibly TRBD1 on 5 matching bases. V lost 3 bases to trimming and J lost 10 bases, with 22 bases between them. Germline V gene sequence: CDR1 SGHTA, CDR2 FQGNSA. The CDR3 consists of 16 residues. The CDR3 DNA reads TGTGCCAGCAGCTTTGGGACGGACGCCCGAATCAGCCCCCAGCATTTT. As protein: CASSFGTDARISPQHF.

The chain couples TRBV28 to TRBJ1-5; D may be TRBD1 (6 bases). This CDR3 has 20 amino acids. The ends were cut back, 1 base at V and 0 bases at J, with 22 bases in the middle. Germline CDR1 reads MDHEN; CDR2 reads SYDVKM. In DNA form, the CDR3 reads TGTGCCAGCAGTTTATCGGGGGGCCCAAGGGGTTTCTATAGCAATCAGCCCCAGCATTTT. It encodes CASSLSGGPRGFYSNQPQHF.

Comment on this clone: At the DNA level, this CDR3 is encoded by other sequences in the same sample as well. The genes are TRBV6-5 and TRBJ2-2, with D hard to call. The CDR3 runs to 12 residues. Per the germline V gene, CDR1 is MNHEY and CDR2 is SVGAGI. The V end was cut by 6 bases, the J end by 5 bases, with 7 bases between. This chain's CDR3 is CASSSRTGELFF. The DNA of the CDR3 is TGTGCCAGCAGCTCGAGGACCGGGGAGCTGTTTTTT.

This chain links TRBV7-2 with TRBJ1-4; D perhaps matches TRBD1 (5 bases). The germline V gene encodes CDR1 SGHTA and CDR2 FQGNSA. The CDR3 runs 14 residues. Between the trimmed V and J ends, which lost 2 bases and 8 bases, there was a span of 12 bases. CDR3 in DNA: TGTGCCAGCAGCTTACAGGGTAGATGGGAAAAACTGTTTTTT. This codes for CASSLQGRWEKLFF.

This chain uses TRBV5-5 with TRBJ2-4; D is ambiguous. The CDR3 spans 14 residues. The V end lost 0 bases, the J end lost 9 bases, and 13 bases lay between the germline ends. Germline-derived CDR1 and CDR2 are SGHKS and YYEKEE (reference sequence). The CDR3 nucleotides are TGTGCCAGCAGCTTGGACAGCAGATTGGGCATTCAGTACTTC. Amino acids: CASSLDSRLGIQYF.

The V call is TRBV27, the J call TRBJ2-1; 10 bases map to TRBD1. The CDR3 has 15 amino acids. Germline V gene lookup returns CDR1 MNHEY and CDR2 SMNVEV (reference sequence). V was pared by 7 bases and J by 3 bases, with 6 bases of the junction left unmatched. CDR3 protein: CASTRQGAFYNEQFF. The CDR3 DNA sequence: TGTGCCAGCACCCGACAGGGGGCTTTCTACAATGAGCAGTTCTTC.

This clone was observed a single time. The chain recombines TRBV6-6 with TRBJ2-3, with TRBD2 identical over 7 bases. CDR1 is MNHNY and CDR2 is SVGAGI in the germline V gene (reference sequence). Losses at the gene ends were 7 bases for V and 6 bases for J; bases not matched to a gene: 7. There are 13 residues in the CDR3. This CDR3 is CASKTGGGDTQYF. The CDR3 nucleotides are TGTGCCAGCAAAACGGGGGGAGGCGATACGCAGTATTTT.

The chain uses TRBV5-8 and TRBJ2-1; D uncertain. This CDR3 is 14 amino acids long. Trimming stripped 4 bases from V and 2 bases from J, with 10 bases between. Germline CDR1 is SGHTS and CDR2 is YDEGEE. The CDR3 spells CASSGIGTYNEQFF. In nucleotides, the CDR3 is TGTGCCAGCAGCGGAATAGGAACCTACAATGAGCAGTTCTTC.

This rearrangement joins TRBV28 to TRBJ2-7; maybe TRBD1 (6 bases). The CDR3 spans 15 residues. V lost 6 bases, J lost 2 bases, and 17 bases lay in between. Germline loops: CDR1 MDHEN, CDR2 SYDVKM. The CDR3 loop is CASRPPTGGTYEQYF. The CDR3 region has the DNA TGTGCCAGCAGACCACCGACAGGCGGCACCTACGAGCAGTACTTC.

Details on this clone: The identical CDR3 is also encoded by other nucleotide sequences in the sample. This chain connects TRBV28 to TRBJ2-5; unclear D gene. Trimming left V 5 bases short and J 1 base short, with 8 bases between. Germline V gene sequence: CDR1 MDHEN, CDR2 SYDVKM. This CDR3 contains 13 residues. In nucleotides, the CDR3 is TGTGCCAGCAGTCTTCTTCGCCAAGAGACCCAGTACTTC. This gives the protein CASSLLRQETQYF.